The next 20 T cell receptor beta chains were all read from a single sample in a study of OX40 agonist ivuxolimab in advanced cancers. Sequencing used immunoSEQ multiplex PCR; TCRdb keeps in-frame clones, though not all of them. The table shows about 96,000 clones, with roughly four fifths occurring only once. This specimen consisted of CD4+ or CD8+ T cells sorted from blood, obtained in a trial of the OX40 agonist ivuxolimab. Receptors were obtained from an adult with an advanced solid tumor such as melanoma, head and neck, liver or kidney cancer.

V is TRBV2 and J is TRBJ2-2, with 8 bases matching TRBD1. Unmatched junction bases numbered 7, after V lost 5 bases and J lost 5 bases. Germline V gives CDR1 SNHLY, CDR2 FYNNEI. This CDR3 spans 15 amino acids. The CDR3 region is CASSTGTGTTGELFF. CDR3 nucleotide sequence: TGTGCCAGCAGTACCGGGACAGGTACTACCGGGGAGCTGTTTTTT.

The chain recombines TRBV4-1 with TRBJ1-4; 9 nucleotides agree with TRBD1. The V gene's germline CDR1 is MGHRA and CDR2 YSYEKL. V shed 0 bases and J 7 bases; nucleotides not matched to a gene: 6. The CDR3 is made up of 16 amino acids. As DNA, the CDR3 is TGCGCCAGCAGCCAAGATGAAGGGACAGGGTCTGAAAAACTGTTTTTT. This translates into CASSQDEGTGSEKLFF.

The rearrangement joins TRBV6-5 to TRBJ1-3; maybe TRBD1 (5 bases). V shed 6 bases and J shed 0 bases, with 12 bases lying between them. The CDR3 is made up of 15 amino acids. Per the germline V gene, CDR1 is MNHEY and CDR2 is SVGAGI. CDR3 bases: TGTGCCAGCAGCTACAGGTCCTTCTCTGGAAACACCATATATTTT. Its translation: CASSYRSFSGNTIYF.

For the CDR3, the DNA is TGTGCCTGGAGTAACCAGGGACGTGCGGGCAATCAGCCCCAGCATTTT. This sequence encodes CAWSNQGRAGNQPQHF. The V gene is TRBV30, the J gene TRBJ1-5; D possibly corresponds to TRBD1 (5 bases). V was cut by 2 bases and J by 2 bases, with 16 bases left in between. The CDR3 runs 16 residues. Looked up from germline, CDR1 is GTSNPN and CDR2 is SVGIG (reference sequence).

This rearrangement joins TRBV10-3 to TRBJ1-1; D is perhaps TRBD1 (5 bases). The CDR3 consists of 15 residues. Trimming shortened V by 4 bases and J by 5 bases, and 17 bases separated the two germline ends. CDR1 ENHRY and CDR2 SYGVKD come from the germline V gene. The CDR3 sequence: CAISVDSLGYTEAFF. CDR3 nucleotides: TGTGCCATCAGTGTAGACAGCTTGGGGTATACTGAAGCTTTCTTT.

The count of this clone is one. This chain uses TRBV5-3 with TRBJ2-7, with TRBD1 matching 9 bases. TRBV5-3 is sorted into the ORF group, with uncertain function. After removal of 0 bases from V and 5 bases from J, the junction contained 9 bases not matched to a gene. The CDR3 has 16 residues. This CDR3 reads CARSLVPGQGRDEQYF. CDR3 nucleotides: TGTGCCAGAAGCTTGGTCCCGGGACAGGGTAGGGACGAGCAGTACTTC.

The V gene is TRBV19, the J gene TRBJ2-2, with 10 bases lining up with TRBD2. Germline CDR1 reads LNHDA; CDR2 reads SQIVND (reference sequence). The CDR3 is 15 residues long. The V segment lost 7 bases and the J segment 7 bases; nucleotides outside the gene matches: 9. The chain's CDR3 is CASMGPGLANGELFF. The CDR3 region has the DNA TGTGCCAGTATGGGGCCGGGACTAGCGAACGGGGAGCTGTTTTTT. The entire variable domain, with the rest obtained from reference TRBV19 and TRBJ2-2, is as follows: DGGITQSPKYLFRKEGQNVTLSCEQNLNHDAMYWYRQDPGQGLRLIYYSQIVNDFQKGDIAEGYSVSREKKESFPLTVTSAQKNPTAFYLCASMGPGLANGELFFGEGSRLTVL.

The chain carries TRBV18 and TRBJ1-1; D not certain. This CDR3 region has 14 residues. CDR1 and CDR2 (germline): KGHSH, LQKENI. The V end was cut by 0 bases, the J end by 1 base, with 6 bases between. CDR3 nucleotides: TGTGCCAGCTCACCACCCTGGGGGAACACTGAAGCTTTCTTT. Residues: CASSPPWGNTEAFF.

This chain uses TRBV5-1 with TRBJ2-2; D not resolved. The germline V gene has CDR1 SGHRS and CDR2 YFSETQ. Trimming removed 2 bases at V and 4 bases at J, with 12 bases between. The CDR3 length is 15 residues. This CDR3 reads CASSFGQDLTGELFF. DNA of the CDR3: TGCGCCAGCAGCTTCGGGCAGGACCTCACCGGGGAGCTGTTTTTT.

V usage is TRBV11-2 and J usage is TRBJ1-5; tentative D call: TRBD1 (6 bases). V dropped 3 bases and J dropped 4 bases, with 10 bases sitting between them. CDR1 is SGHAT, CDR2 FQNNGV, per germline. This CDR3 contains 14 residues. CDR3 amino acids: CASSFTGLNQPQHF. The CDR3 DNA follows: TGTGCCAGCAGCTTTACAGGGTTAAATCAGCCCCAGCATTTT.

This rearrangement joins TRBV18 to TRBJ1-2; possibly TRBD1 for D (5 bases). V dropped 3 bases and J dropped 8 bases, with 13 bases sitting between them. CDR1 KGHSH and CDR2 LQKENI come from the germline V gene. The CDR3 consists of 13 residues. CDR3 DNA sequence: TGTGCCAGCTCACCCGAGAGGCGGGACGGCTACACCTTC. This codes for CASSPERRDGYTF.

This chain joins TRBV30 and TRBJ2-4, with D perhaps matching TRBD2 (5 bases). The germline V gene has CDR1 GTSNPN and CDR2 SVGIG (reference sequence). The CDR3 runs 14 residues. The V end lost 4 bases, the J end lost 7 bases, and 17 bases lay between the germline ends. The CDR3 spells CAWKKDSARNIQYF. The CDR3, as DNA: TGTGCCTGGAAGAAGGACTCAGCTCGGAACATTCAGTACTTC.

This rearrangement joins TRBV11-2 to TRBJ2-2; D is possibly TRBD1 (6 bases). Germline CDR1 SGHAT, CDR2 FQNNGV. The V end was cut by 5 bases, the J end by 6 bases, with 19 bases between. The CDR3 is 16 residues long. This chain's CDR3 is CASSPIKGDRAGELFF. As DNA, the CDR3 is TGTGCCAGCAGCCCTATCAAGGGGGATAGGGCCGGGGAGCTGTTTTTT. The full variable domain, completed using reference TRBV11-2 and TRBJ2-2, is EAGVAQSPRYKIIEKRQSVAFWCNPISGHATLYWYQQILGQGPKLLIQFQNNGVVDDSQLPKDRFSAERLKGVDSTLKIQPAKLEDSAVYLCASSPIKGDRAGELFFGEGSRLTVL.

The gene calls are TRBV18 and TRBJ1-2; 8 bases align to TRBD1. Unmatched junction bases numbered 7, after V lost 6 bases and J lost 1 base. The CDR3 totals 15 residues. Germline CDR1 and CDR2: KGHSH and LQKENI. The CDR3 loop reads CASSIGQGGNYGYTF. The CDR3 DNA reads as TGTGCCAGCTCTATCGGACAGGGCGGTAACTATGGCTACACCTTC.

The rearrangement joins TRBV2 to TRBJ1-3, with unresolved D. With 3 bases removed from V and 0 bases from J, the gap between germline ends came to 9 bases. This CDR3 region has 15 residues. Germline lookup yields CDR1 SNHLY and CDR2 FYNNEI. CDR3 nucleotide sequence: TGTGCCAGCAGTGACCCAGGCCTCTCTGGAAACACCATATATTTT. It is translated as CASSDPGLSGNTIYF.

V is TRBV27 and J is TRBJ1-1; D remains ambiguous. Between the trimmed V and J ends, which lost 3 bases and 6 bases, there was a span of 2 bases. The length of the CDR3 is 10 residues. Germline V lookup: CDR1 MNHEY, CDR2 SMNVEV (reference sequence). DNA for the CDR3: TGTGCCAGCAGTTTTCCTGAAGCTTTCTTT. Protein sequence: CASSFPEAFF.

This chain links TRBV5-1 with TRBJ2-3; TRBD2 matches at 7 bases. Germline loops: CDR1 SGHRS, CDR2 YFSETQ. This CDR3 has 15 residues. V dropped 3 bases and J dropped 2; count of bases not matched to a gene: 6. CDR3 coding DNA: TGCGCCAGCAGCTCTAGCGGCGGGCACACAGATACGCAGTATTTT. It encodes CASSSSGGHTDTQYF. The full variable domain, in which reference TRBV5-1 and TRBJ2-3 provide the parts outside the CDR3, is KAGVTQTPRYLIKTRGQQVTLSCSPISGHRSVSWYQQTPGQGLQFLFEYFSETQRNKGNFPGRFSGRQFSNSRSEMNVSTLELGDSALYLCASSSSGGHTDTQYFGPGTRLTVL.

CDR3: CATSRDRQGGQPQHF. CDR3 DNA sequence: TGTGCCACCAGCAGAGATCGACAGGGGGGGCAGCCCCAGCATTTT. This chain connects TRBV15 to TRBJ1-5; 9 positions match TRBD1. Per the germline V gene, CDR1 is LNHNV and CDR2 is YYDKDF (reference sequence). The CDR3 spans 15 residues. Trimming removed 0 bases from V and 7 bases from J; junction bases left unmatched: 4.

The chain is built from TRBV2 and TRBJ2-7; possibly TRBD1 for D (6 bases). The CDR3 length is 13 residues. V was cut by 6 bases and J by 6 bases, with 15 bases left in between. Looked up from germline, CDR1 is SNHLY and CDR2 is FYNNEI. The CDR3 DNA reads TGTGCCAGCAGGAAACAGGGAAAATCCGAGCAGTACTTC. It is translated as CASRKQGKSEQYF. Full variable domain (missing parts from reference TRBV2 and TRBJ2-7): EPEVTQTPSHQVTQMGQEVILRCVPISNHLYFYWYRQILGQKVEFLVSFYNNEISEKSEIFDDQFSVERPDGSNFTLKIRSTKLEDSAMYFCASRKQGKSEQYFGPGTRLTVT.

The J gene is TRBJ1-5, the V gene TRBV12-5; D is perhaps TRBD1 (5 bases). CDR3 length: 13 residues. The germline V and J ends were trimmed by 6 bases and 6 bases, with 12 bases remaining between them. Per germline, CDR1 LGHNT and CDR2 FRNRAP. The CDR3 DNA follows: TGTGCTAGTGGGACAGAGAGATCTCAGCCCCAGCATTTT. Amino acid sequence: CASGTERSQPQHF.